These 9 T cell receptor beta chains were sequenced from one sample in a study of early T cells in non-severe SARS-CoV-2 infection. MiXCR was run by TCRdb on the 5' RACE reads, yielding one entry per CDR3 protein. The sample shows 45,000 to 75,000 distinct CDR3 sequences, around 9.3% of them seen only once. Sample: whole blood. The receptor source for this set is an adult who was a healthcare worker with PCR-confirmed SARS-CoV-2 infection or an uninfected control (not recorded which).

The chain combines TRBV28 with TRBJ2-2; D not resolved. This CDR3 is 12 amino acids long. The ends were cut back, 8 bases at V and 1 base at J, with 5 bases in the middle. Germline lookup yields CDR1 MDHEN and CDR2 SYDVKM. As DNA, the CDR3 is TGTGCCAGCGGGGAGAACACCGGGGAGCTGTTTTTT. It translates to CASGENTGELFF.

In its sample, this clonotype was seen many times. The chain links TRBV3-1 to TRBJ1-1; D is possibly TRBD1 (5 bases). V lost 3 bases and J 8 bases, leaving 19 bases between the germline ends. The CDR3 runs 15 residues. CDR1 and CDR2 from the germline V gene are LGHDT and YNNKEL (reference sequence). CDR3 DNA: TGTGCCAGCAGCCATCGAAGGCCGGGGGTGTCGGAAGCTTTCTTT. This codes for CASSHRRPGVSEAFF.

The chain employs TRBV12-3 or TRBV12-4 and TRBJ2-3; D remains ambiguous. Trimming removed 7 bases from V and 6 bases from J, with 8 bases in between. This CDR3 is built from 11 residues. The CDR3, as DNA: TGTGCCAGCACTCTTCTGGATACGCAGTATTTT. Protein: CASTLLDTQYF.

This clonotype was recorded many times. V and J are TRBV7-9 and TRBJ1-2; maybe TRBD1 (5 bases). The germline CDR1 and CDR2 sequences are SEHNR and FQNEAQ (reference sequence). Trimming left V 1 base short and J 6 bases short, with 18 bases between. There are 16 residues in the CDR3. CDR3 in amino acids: CASSLDQSGRNHGYTF. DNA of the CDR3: TGTGCCAGCAGCTTAGATCAGTCAGGGAGGAATCATGGCTACACCTTC.

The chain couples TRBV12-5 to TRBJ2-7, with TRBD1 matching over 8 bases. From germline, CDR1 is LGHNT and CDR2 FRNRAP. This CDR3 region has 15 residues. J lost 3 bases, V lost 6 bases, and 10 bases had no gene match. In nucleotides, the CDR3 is TGTGCTAGTGGGAATCCCAGCACAGGGGGCTACGAGCAGTACTTC. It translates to CASGNPSTGGYEQYF.

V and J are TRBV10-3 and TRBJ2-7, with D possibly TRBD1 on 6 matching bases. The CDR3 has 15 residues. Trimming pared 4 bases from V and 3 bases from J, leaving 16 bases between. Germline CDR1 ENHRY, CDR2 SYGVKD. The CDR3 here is CAISGVGGDRYEQYF. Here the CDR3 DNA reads TGTGCCATCAGTGGGGTTGGGGGCGATCGCTACGAGCAGTACTTC.

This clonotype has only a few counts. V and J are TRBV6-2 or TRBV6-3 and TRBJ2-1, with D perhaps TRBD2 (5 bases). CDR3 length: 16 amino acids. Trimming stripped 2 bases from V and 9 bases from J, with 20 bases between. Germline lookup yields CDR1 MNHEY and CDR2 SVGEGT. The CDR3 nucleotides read TGTGCCAGCAGTTACGGTCGGACTCCCGCAGGAAGTGAGCAGTTCTTC. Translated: CASSYGRTPAGSEQFF.

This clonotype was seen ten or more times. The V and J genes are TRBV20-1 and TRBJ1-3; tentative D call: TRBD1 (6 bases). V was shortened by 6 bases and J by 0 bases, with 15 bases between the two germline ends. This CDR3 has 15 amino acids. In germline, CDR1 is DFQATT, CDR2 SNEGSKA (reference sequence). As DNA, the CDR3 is TGCAGTGCGCTCGGACAGATGAGCTCTGGAAACACCATATATTTT. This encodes CSALGQMSSGNTIYF.

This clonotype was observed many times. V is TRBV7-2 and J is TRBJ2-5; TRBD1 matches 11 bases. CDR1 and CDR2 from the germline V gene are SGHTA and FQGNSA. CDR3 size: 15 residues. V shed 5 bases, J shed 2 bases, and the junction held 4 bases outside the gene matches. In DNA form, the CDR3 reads TGTGCCAGCAGCGAGGACAGGGGGCTTCAAGAGACCCAGTACTTC. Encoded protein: CASSEDRGLQETQYF. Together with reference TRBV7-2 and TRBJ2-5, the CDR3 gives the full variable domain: GAGVSQSPSNKVTEKGKDVELRCDPISGHTALYWYRQSLGQGLEFLIYFQGNSAPDKSGLPSDRFSAERTGGSVSTLTIQRTQQEDSAVYLCASSEDRGLQETQYFGPGTRLLVL.